Sequencing of this T cell receptor beta chain was carried out in a study of neurological immune-mediated disorders. This clonotype was observed at least ten times. The CDR3 extends over 15 amino acids. With 0 bases removed from V and 0 bases from J, the gap between germline ends came to 7 bases. From germline, CDR1 is SGHRS and CDR2 YFSETQ. TCRdb fed the 5' RACE reads into MiXCR, producing one record per CDR3 protein. The table has 45,000 or so distinct CDR3 sequences, roughly 3.2% seen once. The sample was PBMCs. This receptor was obtained from a woman in her forties or fifties with multiple sclerosis. V and J are TRBV5-1 and TRBJ2-1; D gene uncertain. CDR3 amino acids: CASSLVSDSYNEQFF. CDR3 in DNA: TGCGCCAGCAGCTTGGTATCGGACTCCTACAATGAGCAGTTCTTC.